The clone carrying this TCR beta chain was found once. V shed 5 bases and J shed 1 base, with 12 bases lying between them. This CDR3 region has 14 residues. Looked up from germline, CDR1 is SGHRS and CDR2 is YFSETQ. The sample originates from a study of T cells of healthy individuals. TCRdb reprocessed the 5' RACE reads via MiXCR and lists one record per CDR3 protein. Of about 100,000 distinct CDR3 sequences in the sample, 15% to 20% were seen once. This rearrangement joins TRBV5-1 to TRBJ1-1; D is ambiguous. The sequence was obtained from a human donor in good health. The CDR3 bases are TGCGCCAGCAGGTTGTCCAATGGGAACACTGAAGCTTTCTTT. Its protein product is CASRLSNGNTEAFF.